The 23 T cell receptor beta chains presented below share a single source sample, sequenced in a study of blood T cell repertoires in COVID-19. Profiled with immunoSEQ multiplex PCR; TCRdb holds only in-frame clones, not every one. The sample records over 85,000 clones, about 90% being singletons. Specimen: peripheral blood. The receptors come from a male donor with acute or convalescent COVID-19.

V is TRBV9 and J is TRBJ2-5, with D possibly TRBD1 on 7 matching bases. The V gene lost 0 bases and the J gene lost 5 bases, with 14 bases spanning the gap. The CDR3 length is 15 residues. Germline values: CDR1 SGDLS, CDR2 YYNGEE. The CDR3 region has the DNA TGTGCCAGCAGCGTAGCCCAGGGGGGCGGGGAGACCCAGTACTTC. Translated: CASSVAQGGGETQYF.

CDR3 DNA sequence: TGTGCCAGCAGCTTAGGAGGGTCTCAAGAGACCCAGTACTTC. Amino acids: CASSLGGSQETQYF. The chain couples TRBV7-9 to TRBJ2-5; maybe TRBD2 (5 bases). Germline V gives CDR1 SEHNR, CDR2 FQNEAQ (reference sequence). V lost 1 base and J 2 bases, leaving 8 bases between the germline ends. The CDR3 is 14 residues long.

The chain joins TRBV7-2 to TRBJ2-1; D uncertain. CDR1 SGHTA and CDR2 FQGNSA come from the germline V gene. Deletions cut 0 bases from V and 6 bases from J, with 12 bases between. The CDR3 covers 15 residues. The CDR3 here is CASSLASAVGNEQFF. In nucleotides, the CDR3 is TGTGCCAGCAGCTTAGCCAGCGCAGTGGGCAATGAGCAGTTCTTC.

The chain employs TRBV2 and TRBJ1-6, with 8 bases matching TRBD1. Germline lookup yields CDR1 SNHLY and CDR2 FYNNEI. The CDR3 loop spans 15 amino acids. V dropped 8 bases and J dropped 7; count of bases not matched to a gene: 10. The CDR3 reads CASPPDRGGNSPLHF. The CDR3 coding sequence is TGTGCCAGCCCCCCCGACAGGGGCGGAAATTCACCCCTCCACTTT.

As DNA, the CDR3 is TGTGCCAGCATAAAGGGGATGGGAGGACAGCCCCAGCATTTT. Encoded protein: CASIKGMGGQPQHF. The chain combines TRBV6-5 with TRBJ1-5; TRBD1 is a possible D gene (5 bases). The V end was cut by 7 bases, the J end by 7 bases, with 17 bases between. CDR1 and CDR2 from the germline V gene are MNHEY and SVGAGI. This CDR3 region has 14 residues.

The rearrangement joins TRBV6-6 to TRBJ2-7, with D possibly being TRBD1 (5 bases). The CDR3 totals 12 residues. Germline CDR1 is MNHNY and CDR2 is SVGAGI (reference sequence). The V end lost 5 bases, the J end lost 4 bases, and 9 bases lay between the germline ends. The CDR3 region is CASSPQVYEQYF. CDR3 in DNA: TGTGCCAGCAGTCCACAGGTTTACGAGCAGTACTTC.

The J gene is TRBJ1-2, the V gene TRBV9; D is possibly TRBD1 (6 bases). Trimming shortened V by 0 bases and J by 6 bases, and 12 bases separated the two germline ends. Germline CDR1 and CDR2: SGDLS and YYNGEE. The CDR3 length is 14 residues. The CDR3 nucleotides read TGTGCCAGCAGCGTAGACCCGGGGGGCCATGGCTACACCTTC. Translated, it gives CASSVDPGGHGYTF. Complete variable domain (other parts from reference TRBV9 and TRBJ1-2): DSGVTQTPKHLITATGQRVTLRCSPRSGDLSVYWYQQSLDQGLQFLIQYYNGEERAKGNILERFSAQQFPDLHSELNLSSLELGDSALYFCASSVDPGGHGYTFGSGTRLTVV.

The chain links TRBV9 to TRBJ2-7; tentatively, D is TRBD1 (5 bases). The CDR3 extends over 14 amino acids. Per germline, CDR1 SGDLS and CDR2 YYNGEE. Trimming took 0 bases from V and 0 from J, leaving 7 bases between them. CDR3 sequence (DNA): TGTGCCAGCAGCGTAGCACAGGACTCCTACGAGCAGTACTTC. Its translation: CASSVAQDSYEQYF.

The rearrangement joins TRBV6-5 to TRBJ2-7, with 9 bases aligning to TRBD1. J lost 6 bases, V lost 5 bases, and 5 bases had no gene match. The CDR3 length is 13 residues. CDR1 and CDR2 (germline): MNHEY, SVGAGI. Written as DNA, the CDR3 is TGTGCCAGCAGTCCCGGACAGGGGAGCGAGCAGTACTTC. It specifies CASSPGQGSEQYF.

This CDR3 is CASSMTGRETQYF. CDR3 coding DNA: TGTGCCAGTAGCATGACAGGGAGGGAGACCCAGTACTTC. J is TRBJ2-5 and V is TRBV19, with D perhaps TRBD1 (7 bases). The CDR3 loop spans 13 amino acids. Trimming took off 6 bases at V and 5 bases at J, with 13 bases between the two ends. Germline values: CDR1 LNHDA, CDR2 SQIVND (reference sequence).

This chain connects TRBV7-6 to TRBJ2-5; tentative D call: TRBD1 (6 bases). Trimming took off 6 bases at V and 2 bases at J, with 19 bases between the two ends. From germline, CDR1 is SGHVS and CDR2 FNYEAQ. The CDR3 is made up of 16 amino acids. Here the CDR3 DNA reads TGTGCCAGCAGTTTGGGGGCTACAGCTCTTCAAGAGACCCAGTACTTC. Encoded protein: CASSLGATALQETQYF.

The V gene is TRBV6-5, the J gene TRBJ2-3, with TRBD2 matching 8 bases. V lost 0 bases to trimming and J lost 5 bases; unmatched junction nucleotides: 7. This CDR3 comprises 16 residues. From germline, CDR1 is MNHEY and CDR2 SVGAGI. For the CDR3, the DNA is TGTGCCAGCAGTTACTCTAGGGCGGGGGGACTAGATACGCAGTATTTT. Amino acids: CASSYSRAGGLDTQYF.

The V gene is TRBV9, the J gene TRBJ1-2; 8 bases are shared with TRBD1. V lost 4 bases to trimming and J lost 10 bases; unmatched junction nucleotides: 12. The CDR3 has 14 amino acids. The germline V gene has CDR1 SGDLS and CDR2 YYNGEE. The CDR3 DNA sequence: TGTGCCAGCAGCCCCCAAGGACAGGGTTTTCACTACACCTTC. This codes for CASSPQGQGFHYTF.

V gene TRBV7-2 combines with J gene TRBJ2-7, with D possibly matching TRBD1 (6 bases). The CDR3 is made up of 12 amino acids. Trimming cost V 5 bases and J 3 bases, with 8 bases left between them. Per the germline V gene, CDR1 is SGHTA and CDR2 is FQGNSA. Here the CDR3 reads CASSVQGYEQYF. The CDR3 DNA follows: TGTGCCAGCAGCGTACAGGGCTACGAGCAGTACTTC.

The chain is built from TRBV9 and TRBJ2-2, with D possibly matching TRBD2 (5 bases). Germline-derived CDR1 and CDR2 are SGDLS and YYNGEE. The CDR3 consists of 16 residues. Trimming removed 0 bases at V and 0 bases at J, with 9 bases between. CDR3 amino acids: CASSVGDGANTGELFF. CDR3 sequence (DNA): TGTGCCAGCAGCGTAGGCGACGGGGCGAACACCGGGGAGCTGTTTTTT.

Here the CDR3 DNA reads TGTGCCAGCAGCACTAGCCGACAGGGCGAGTCCTACAATGAGCAGTTCTTC. Amino acids: CASSTSRQGESYNEQFF. The chain couples TRBV7-9 to TRBJ2-1, with D perhaps matching TRBD1 (7 bases). The CDR3 is 17 amino acids. Germline CDR1 reads SEHNR; CDR2 reads FQNEAQ (reference sequence). Trimming took 5 bases from V and 1 from J, leaving 18 bases between them. Full variable domain (missing parts from reference TRBV7-9 and TRBJ2-1): DTGVSQNPRHKITKRGQNVTFRCDPISEHNRLYWYRQTLGQGPEFLTYFQNEAQLEKSRLLSDRFSAERPKGSFSTLEIQRTEQGDSAMYLCASSTSRQGESYNEQFFGPGTRLTVL.

V and J are TRBV19 and TRBJ2-2; D perhaps matches TRBD2 (6 bases). V was cut by 8 bases and J by 0 bases, with 10 bases left in between. This CDR3 spans 14 amino acids. Germline-derived CDR1 and CDR2 are LNHDA and SQIVND (reference sequence). CDR3 sequence: CASGGVANTGELFF. CDR3 in DNA: TGTGCCAGTGGCGGGGTCGCGAACACCGGGGAGCTGTTTTTT. Complete variable domain (other parts from reference TRBV19 and TRBJ2-2): DGGITQSPKYLFRKEGQNVTLSCEQNLNHDAMYWYRQDPGQGLRLIYYSQIVNDFQKGDIAEGYSVSREKKESFPLTVTSAQKNPTAFYLCASGGVANTGELFFGEGSRLTVL.

V gene TRBV30 combines with J gene TRBJ1-5; 9 bases agree with TRBD1. Unmatched junction bases numbered 8, after V lost 2 bases and J lost 3 bases. The CDR3 has 16 residues. The germline gives CDR1 GTSNPN, CDR2 SVGIG (reference sequence). The CDR3 region is CAWSRLLQGANQPQHF. The CDR3 nucleotides read TGTGCCTGGAGTCGCCTTTTACAGGGGGCCAATCAGCCCCAGCATTTT.

V is TRBV19 and J is TRBJ2-1; TRBD1 matches at 7 bases. The CDR3 length is 15 residues. Trimming removed 8 bases from V and 2 bases from J; junction bases left unmatched: 9. The V gene's germline CDR1 is LNHDA and CDR2 SQIVND (reference sequence). CDR3 DNA: TGTGCCAGTGCCGCGACAGGGTCCCCCTACAATGAGCAGTTCTTC. Its translation is CASAATGSPYNEQFF.

With regard to this clone: The same CDR3 also results from other DNA sequences found in this sample. The chain combines TRBV15 with TRBJ1-4, with TRBD1 matching over 9 bases. The CDR3 contains 15 residues. From germline, CDR1 is LNHNV and CDR2 YYDKDF (reference sequence). Unmatched junction bases numbered 5, after V lost 1 base and J lost 8 bases. The CDR3 DNA reads TGTGCCACCAGCAGAGGGGGACAGGGAGGCGAAAAACTGTTTTTT. Protein: CATSRGGQGGEKLFF. The variable domain in full, with the rest retrieved from reference TRBV15 and TRBJ1-4, is DAMVIQNPRYQVTQFGKPVTLSCSQTLNHNVMYWYQQKSSQAPKLLFHYYDKDFNNEADTPDNFQSRRPNTSFCFLDIRSPGLGDTAMYLCATSRGGQGGEKLFFGSGTQLSVL.

V gene TRBV2 combines with J gene TRBJ1-1; D perhaps matches TRBD1 (6 bases). With 4 bases removed from V and 0 bases from J, the gap between germline ends came to 9 bases. Germline assignment: CDR1 SNHLY and CDR2 FYNNEI. The CDR3 contains 14 residues. The CDR3 reads CASSGTGLNTEAFF. DNA of the CDR3: TGTGCCAGCAGTGGAACAGGGCTGAACACTGAAGCTTTCTTT.

The chain employs TRBV11-2 and TRBJ1-2; 10 bases align to TRBD1. CDR1 and CDR2 from the germline V gene are SGHAT and FQNNGV. V lost 5 bases to trimming and J lost 4 bases; unmatched junction nucleotides: 7. This CDR3 is 15 amino acids long. CDR3 sequence reads: CASSAPGQGPYGYTF. CDR3 nucleotide sequence: TGTGCCAGCAGCGCCCCGGGACAGGGGCCCTATGGCTACACCTTC.

This clone was observed once. The genes are TRBV19 and TRBJ1-5, with D perhaps TRBD1 (5 bases). This CDR3 has 16 residues. Per the germline V gene, CDR1 is LNHDA and CDR2 is SQIVND (reference sequence). Trimming removed 1 base from V and 5 bases from J, with 15 bases in between. The CDR3 loop reads CASSIVRGGEYQPQHF. The CDR3 region has the DNA TGTGCCAGTAGTATAGTGAGGGGAGGGGAGTATCAGCCCCAGCATTTT.